This TCR beta chain was observed in a study of CD4+ T cells in melanoma. Notes on the study in general: CD8+ T cell, macrophage and B cell function reportedly correlated with neoantigen-specific CD4+ T cells. In melanoma, neoantigen-specific CD4+ T cells reportedly differed in differentiation state.

Comments on this clone: Its antigen is undetermined.

The germline gives CDR1 KGHSH, CDR2 LQKENI. V was shortened by 1 base and J by 7 bases, with 17 bases between the two germline ends. The CDR3 runs to 17 residues. The repertoire was sequenced with immunoSEQ multiplex PCR; TCRdb's copy has only in-frame clones and lacks some. The sample has about 10,000 clones, around two thirds seen once. What was sequenced was cells from a culture (not recorded whether cultured in vitro). The V gene is TRBV18, the J gene TRBJ1-6; tentative D call: TRBD1 (5 bases). This TCR was recovered from a human donor with melanoma. The CDR3 DNA reads TGTGCCAGCTCACCACGAGAGTTCGGGGCGCGGAATTCACCCCTCCACTTT. This sequence encodes CASSPREFGARNSPLHF.